The 7 T cell receptor beta chains listed next were all sequenced from one sample in a study of T cells after yellow fever vaccination. One entry per CDR3 protein, called by TCRdb with MiXCR from the 5' RACE reads. The sample holds hundreds of thousands of distinct CDR3 sequences, about 3.5% seen once. The sample here was PBMCs, taken on the day of the yellow fever booster vaccination. The receptors originated from a man between 18 and 29 years old who received the YFV17D yellow fever vaccine.

Many counts were recorded for this clonotype. This chain's CDR3 is CASSIKRISQTFPGELFF. As DNA, the CDR3 is TGTGCCAGTAGTATTAAGCGAATTAGCCAGACGTTCCCCGGGGAGCTGTTTTTT. This rearrangement joins TRBV19 to TRBJ2-2; D call uncertain. V lost 3 bases to trimming and J lost 6 bases, with 23 bases between them. Germline lookup yields CDR1 LNHDA and CDR2 SQIVND (reference sequence). CDR3 length: 18 residues.

This clonotype came up many times. The chain is built from TRBV6-2 or TRBV6-3 and TRBJ2-7; 8 bases are a match to TRBD1. The CDR3 runs 14 residues. J gave up 4 bases and V 2 bases, and 4 bases lay outside the gene matches. Looked up from germline, CDR1 is MNHEY and CDR2 is SVGEGT. CDR3: CASSYVNRGYEQYF. CDR3 in DNA: TGTGCCAGCAGTTACGTCAACAGGGGGTACGAGCAGTACTTC.

This clonotype was observed a handful of times. The rearrangement links TRBV11-2 to TRBJ2-1; D gene ambiguous. V was trimmed by 0 bases and J by 3 bases, leaving 9 bases between them. The CDR3 runs 15 residues. Germline V lookup: CDR1 SGHAT, CDR2 FQNNGV. The CDR3 here is CASSLEQFLYNEQFF. The CDR3 bases are TGTGCCAGCAGCTTAGAACAGTTTCTCTACAATGAGCAGTTCTTC.

This chain joins TRBV5-6 and TRBJ2-2, with D uncertain. CDR3 length: 12 amino acids. V lost 7 bases to trimming and J lost 3 bases, with 7 bases between them. Germline V gene lookup returns CDR1 SGHDT and CDR2 YYEEEE. CDR3 amino acids: CASYAYTGELFF. The DNA for the CDR3 is TGTGCCAGCTATGCCTACACCGGGGAGCTGTTTTTT.

This clonotype was counted many times. The V call is TRBV30, the J call TRBJ2-3, with TRBD2 identical over 8 bases. The CDR3 is made up of 14 amino acids. The germline gives CDR1 GTSNPN, CDR2 SVGIG (reference sequence). Trimming at V came to 1 base and at J to 3 bases, leaving 3 bases not matched to a gene. Written as DNA, the CDR3 is TGTGCCTGGAGTGCCGGGGGGGTAACAGATACGCAGTATTTT. Encoded protein: CAWSAGGVTDTQYF.

This clonotype was recorded at least ten times. The CDR3 DNA follows: TGCGCCAGCAGCCAGGGGACTAGCGGGGTCGGCTCCTACAATGAGCAGTTCTTC. Protein sequence: CASSQGTSGVGSYNEQFF. The V call is TRBV5-1, the J call TRBJ2-1, with 13 bases identical to TRBD2. J lost 0 bases, V lost 4 bases, and 7 bases had no gene match. The germline V gene encodes CDR1 SGHRS and CDR2 YFSETQ. CDR3 length equals 18 residues.

Only a few counts were recorded for this clonotype. The rearrangement joins TRBV7-6 to TRBJ2-2; weak D call: TRBD2 (7 bases). V was cut by 1 base and J by 4 bases, with 22 bases left in between. This CDR3 is 19 amino acids long. Per germline, CDR1 SGHVS and CDR2 FNYEAQ. CDR3 DNA sequence: TGTGCCAGCAGCTTAGGGCTCCGGGGGGCCCGCAGAATCACCGGGGAGCTGTTTTTT. Protein sequence: CASSLGLRGARRITGELFF.